A selection of T cell receptor beta chains follows, all from one sample in a study of cytomegalovirus exposure and HLA in healthy donors. Assay: immunoSEQ multiplex PCR; the TCRdb copy retains only in-frame clones and omits some. The sample carries some 72,000 clones, approximately 95% recorded once. The specimen sequenced was PBMCs. The source is a man aged 18 to 30 in good health and CMV-seropositive. Both conserved end residues are part of each CDR3. The D gene is left open where the match is weak. Size is stated for part of the rows, as once, few or many counts, or as a class when the clone is expanded.

size: .
D: .
V: TRBV13
J: .
CDR3: CASSPVTYEQYF

size: once
D: .
V: TRBV2
J: TRBJ1-1
CDR3: CATMIQGGTEAFF

size: .
D: .
V: TRBV6-6
J: TRBJ1-1
CDR3: CASSYSLDSWTEAFF

size: .
D: TRBD1
V: TRBV5-6
J: TRBJ1-5
CDR3: CASSLGTGFTGTPQHF

size: once
D: .
V: TRBV6-5
J: TRBJ2-5
CDR3: CASSRLPRAWETQYF

size: .
D: .
V: TRBV19
J: TRBJ1-5
CDR3: CASSRIGRGYQPQHF

size: .
D: .
V: TRBV10-1
J: TRBJ1-4
CDR3: CASSGGATGEKLFF

size: .
D: .
V: TRBV4-1
J: TRBJ2-7
CDR3: CASSQEQGTYEQYF

size: .
D: TRBD2
V: TRBV5-4
J: TRBJ2-1
CDR3: CASSPGLRGDEQFF

size: once
D: .
V: TRBV6-6
J: TRBJ1-5
CDR3: CASTQLLGLDQPQHF

size: once
D: .
V: TRBV21-1
J: TRBJ2-5
CDR3: CASGPGQTGKTQYF

size: .
D: TRBD2
V: TRBV7-9
J: TRBJ2-7
CDR3: CASSLGLAGPYEQYF

size: .
D: .
V: TRBV5-1
J: TRBJ2-5
CDR3: CASSKSDSRETQYF

size: .
D: .
V: TRBV27
J: TRBJ2-1
CDR3: CASSHYNEQFF

size: .
D: .
V: TRBV19
J: TRBJ2-1
CDR3: CASSIRAGNSYNEQFF

size: .
D: TRBD1
V: TRBV2
J: TRBJ1-2
CDR3: CASRRVGQGNYGYTF

size: once
D: TRBD1
V: TRBV29-1
J: TRBJ2-6
CDR3: CSVEEKKKPGQVVSGANVLTF

size: .
D: .
V: TRBV30
J: TRBJ2-7
CDR3: CAWSVSLLYEQYF

size: .
D: TRBD1
V: TRBV10-3
J: TRBJ1-4
CDR3: CAISETGENEKLFF

size: .
D: .
V: TRBV9
J: TRBJ1-3
CDR3: CASSVDISGNTIYF

size: .
D: .
V: TRBV5-1
J: TRBJ1-2
CDR3: CASSSPGGANYGYTF

size: .
D: TRBD1
V: TRBV19
J: TRBJ1-2
CDR3: CASSSTGGLGGYTF